This T cell receptor beta chain was captured by sequencing in a study of control samples from healthy donors and cancer patients. Germline V gives CDR1 SGHRS, CDR2 YFSETQ. This CDR3 spans 16 amino acids. V lost 0 bases and J lost 6, with 16 bases in between. The protocol was immunoSEQ multiplex PCR, while the TCRdb copy is restricted to in-frame clones and leaves out a portion. Among about 110,000 clones listed, around 89% were seen once. Sequences were obtained from PBMCs. The TCR was taken from a woman aged 55-69 years with lung cancer. The V and J genes are TRBV5-1 and TRBJ2-4; D might be TRBD1 (6 bases). CDR3 sequence (DNA): TGCGCCAGCAGCTTGGTGCCAGGGGCATCGGCAAACATTCAGTACTTC. Encoded protein: CASSLVPGASANIQYF. Using reference TRBV5-1 and TRBJ2-4 for the parts outside the CDR3, the full variable domain is KAGVTQTPRYLIKTRGQQVTLSCSPISGHRSVSWYQQTPGQGLQFLFEYFSETQRNKGNFPGRFSGRQFSNSRSEMNVSTLELGDSALYLCASSLVPGASANIQYFGAGTRLSVL.